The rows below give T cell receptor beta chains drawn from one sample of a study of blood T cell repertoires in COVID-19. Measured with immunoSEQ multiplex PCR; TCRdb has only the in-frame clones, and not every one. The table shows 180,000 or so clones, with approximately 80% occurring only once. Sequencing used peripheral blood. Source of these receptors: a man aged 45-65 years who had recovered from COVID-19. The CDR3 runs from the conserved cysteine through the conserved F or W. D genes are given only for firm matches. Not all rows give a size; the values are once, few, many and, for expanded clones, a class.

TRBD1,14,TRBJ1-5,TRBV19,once,CASSDRGQDQPQHF,TGTGCCAGTAGCGACAGGGGGCAGGATCAGCCCCAGCATTTT
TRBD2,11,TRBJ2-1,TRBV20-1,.,CSGSGGNEQFF,TGCAGTGGATCGGGAGGTAATGAGCAGTTCTTC
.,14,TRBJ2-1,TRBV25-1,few,CASSVRTIADEQFF,TGTGCCAGCAGTGTCCGGACTATAGCCGATGAGCAGTTCTTC
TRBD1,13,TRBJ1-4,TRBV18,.,CASSRGQEEKLFF,TGTGCCAGCTCACGGGGACAGGAGGAAAAACTGTTTTTT
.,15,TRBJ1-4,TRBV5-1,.,CASTLRGTTDEKLFF,TGCGCCAGCACCCTGCGGGGGACTACCGATGAAAAACTGTTTTTT
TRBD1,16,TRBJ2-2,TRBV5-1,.,CASSLDRVGDTGELFF,TGCGCCAGCAGCCTCGACAGGGTCGGGGACACCGGGGAGCTGTTTTTT
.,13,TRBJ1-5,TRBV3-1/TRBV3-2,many,CASSLTGNQPQHF,TGTGCCAGCAGCCTAACAGGGAATCAGCCCCAGCATTTT
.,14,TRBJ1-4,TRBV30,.,CAWSVPGLSEKLFF,TGTGCCTGGAGTGTTCCAGGGTTAAGTGAAAAACTGTTTTTT
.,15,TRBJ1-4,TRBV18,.,CASSSGQTRSEKLFF,TGTGCCAGCTCAAGCGGACAGACCCGTTCTGAAAAACTGTTTTTT
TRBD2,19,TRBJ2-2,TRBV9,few,CASSPLSESAGGRAGELFF,TGTGCCAGCAGCCCTCTCTCCGAATCAGCGGGAGGAAGGGCCGGGGAGCTGTTTTTT
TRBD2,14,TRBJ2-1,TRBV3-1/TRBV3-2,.,CASTLAGGDNEQFF,TGTGCCAGCACCCTAGCGGGAGGAGACAATGAGCAGTTCTTC
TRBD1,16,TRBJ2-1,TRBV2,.,CASSGSDRDSYNEQFF,TGTGCCAGCAGTGGCTCTGACAGGGACTCCTACAATGAGCAGTTCTTC
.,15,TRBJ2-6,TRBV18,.,CASSPQLGEVNVLTF,TGTGCCAGCTCACCCCAGTTGGGGGAGGTCAACGTCCTGACTTTC
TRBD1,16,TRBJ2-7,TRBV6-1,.,CASSDLYKQGAEEQYF,TGTGCCAGCAGTGACTTATATAAACAGGGGGCTGAAGAGCAGTACTTC
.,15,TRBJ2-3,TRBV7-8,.,CASSLAGDGTDTQYF,TGTGCCAGCAGCTTAGCGGGAGATGGCACAGATACGCAGTATTTT
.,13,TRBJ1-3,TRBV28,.,CATTGFYGNTIYF,TGTGCCACCACGGGTTTTTATGGAAACACCATATATTTT
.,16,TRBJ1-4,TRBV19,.,CASTTEGRATNEKLFF,TGTGCCAGTACCACGGAAGGGAGGGCAACTAATGAAAAACTGTTTTTT
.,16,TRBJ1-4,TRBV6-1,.,CASSDSARAGDEKLFF,TGTGCCAGCAGTGATTCAGCTCGGGCAGGGGATGAAAAACTGTTTTTT
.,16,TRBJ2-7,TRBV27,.,CAKKSDPGAVTHEQYF,TGTGCCAAAAAGTCCGATCCAGGAGCGGTCACCCACGAGCAGTACTTC
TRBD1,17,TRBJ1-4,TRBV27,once,CASSNYRGSATNEKLFF,TGTGCCAGCAGTAATTACAGGGGGAGTGCAACTAATGAAAAACTGTTTTTT
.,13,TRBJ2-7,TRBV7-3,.,CASSLAGTSKQYF,TGTGCCAGCAGCTTAGCGGGGACTTCTAAGCAGTACTTC
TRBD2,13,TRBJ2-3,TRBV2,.,CASTSGRSDTQYF,TGTGCCAGCACAAGCGGGAGATCAGATACGCAGTATTTT
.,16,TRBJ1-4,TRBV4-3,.,CASSQNALGQGEKLFF,TGCGCCAGCAGCCAAAACGCCCTGGGGCAAGGCGAAAAACTGTTTTTT
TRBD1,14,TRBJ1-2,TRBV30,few,CAWNRDSSNYGYTF,TGTGCCTGGAACCGGGACAGCTCTAACTATGGCTACACCTTC
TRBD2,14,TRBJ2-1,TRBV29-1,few,CSVAPSGGVYEQFF,TGCAGCGTTGCCCCTAGCGGGGGAGTATATGAGCAGTTCTTC
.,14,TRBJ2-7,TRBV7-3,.,CASSPQGNSYEQYF,TGTGCCAGCAGCCCCCAGGGGAACTCCTACGAGCAGTACTTC
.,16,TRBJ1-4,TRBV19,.,CASSPLGGQNNEKLFF,TGTGCCAGTAGTCCCCTCGGTGGGCAGAATAATGAAAAACTGTTTTTT